This T cell receptor beta chain was identified in a study of CXCR3-negative and CXCR3-positive naive CD8 T cells. General study results and limits: With respect to TRBV-TRBJ usage, naive CXCR3-negative and CXCR3-positive cells were similar; memory differed.

All TRB cDNA libraries came from 5' RACE performed with UMI labels. TCRdb reprocessed the 5' RACE reads, with one entry per CDR3 protein and no DNA. This repertoire includes about 28,000 distinct CDR3 sequences. Germline V gives CDR1 ENHRY, CDR2 SYGVKD. The CDR3 is 13 residues long. As for this clonotype: Its antigen remains unidentified.

The V and J genes are TRBV10-3 and TRBJ2-1. This TCR came from a human donor in good health. Some clones in this sample may be carry-over from other donors' samples. The source material was memory CD8+ T cells from blood. The CDR3 region is CAISESGRNEQFF.